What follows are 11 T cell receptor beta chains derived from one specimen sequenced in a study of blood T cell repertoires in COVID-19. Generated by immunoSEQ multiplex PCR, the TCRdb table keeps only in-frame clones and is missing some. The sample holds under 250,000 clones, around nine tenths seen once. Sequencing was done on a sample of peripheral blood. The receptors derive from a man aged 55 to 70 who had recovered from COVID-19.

CDR3: CATRDGGNTDTQYF. CDR3 coding DNA: TGTGCCACCAGGGACGGGGGGAACACAGATACGCAGTATTTT. The chain links TRBV19 to TRBJ2-3, with 7 bases identical to TRBD2. CDR1 and CDR2 (germline): LNHDA, SQIVND (reference sequence). The CDR3 covers 14 residues. The ends lost 10 bases at V and 2 bases at J; junction bases unmatched: 9.

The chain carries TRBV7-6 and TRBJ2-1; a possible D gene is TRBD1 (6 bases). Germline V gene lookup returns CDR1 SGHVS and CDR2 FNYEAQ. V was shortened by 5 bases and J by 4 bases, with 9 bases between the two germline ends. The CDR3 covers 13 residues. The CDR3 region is CASSPGQYNEQFF. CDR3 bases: TGTGCCAGCAGCCCCGGACAGTACAATGAGCAGTTCTTC.

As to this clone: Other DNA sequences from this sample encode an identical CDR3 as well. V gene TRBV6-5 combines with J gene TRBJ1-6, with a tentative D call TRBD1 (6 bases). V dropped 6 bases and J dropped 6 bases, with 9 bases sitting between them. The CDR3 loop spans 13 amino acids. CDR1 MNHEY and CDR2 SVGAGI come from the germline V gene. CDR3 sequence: CASRLDSNSPLHF. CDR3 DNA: TGTGCCAGCAGACTGGACAGTAATTCACCCCTCCACTTT.

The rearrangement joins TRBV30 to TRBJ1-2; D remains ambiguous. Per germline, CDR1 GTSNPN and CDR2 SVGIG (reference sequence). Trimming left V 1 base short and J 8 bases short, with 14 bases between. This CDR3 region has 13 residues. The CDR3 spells CAWSGPLTGGYTF. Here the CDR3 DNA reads TGTGCCTGGAGTGGGCCTCTAACGGGGGGCTACACCTTC.

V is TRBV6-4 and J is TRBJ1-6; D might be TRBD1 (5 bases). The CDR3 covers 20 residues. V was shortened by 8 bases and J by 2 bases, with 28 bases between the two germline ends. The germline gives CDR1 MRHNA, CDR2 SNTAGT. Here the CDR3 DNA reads TGTGCCAGCCGCTCCCAAGGGGAGGCCCGCCATATCACCTATAATTCACCCCTCCACTTT. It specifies CASRSQGEARHITYNSPLHF.

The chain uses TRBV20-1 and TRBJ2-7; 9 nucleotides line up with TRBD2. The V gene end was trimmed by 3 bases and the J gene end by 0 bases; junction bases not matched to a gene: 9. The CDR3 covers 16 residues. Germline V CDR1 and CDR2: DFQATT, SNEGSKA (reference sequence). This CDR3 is CSASTELAGVSYEQYF. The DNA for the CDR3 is TGCAGTGCTAGTACCGAACTAGCGGGTGTCTCCTACGAGCAGTACTTC.

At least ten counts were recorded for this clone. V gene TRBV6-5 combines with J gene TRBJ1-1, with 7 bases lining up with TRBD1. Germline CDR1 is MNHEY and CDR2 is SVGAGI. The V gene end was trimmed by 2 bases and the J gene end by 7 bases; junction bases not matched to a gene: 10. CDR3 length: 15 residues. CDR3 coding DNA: TGTGCCAGCAGTTACCTGACAGGGAGTTCGGGTGAAGCTTTCTTT. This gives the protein CASSYLTGSSGEAFF.

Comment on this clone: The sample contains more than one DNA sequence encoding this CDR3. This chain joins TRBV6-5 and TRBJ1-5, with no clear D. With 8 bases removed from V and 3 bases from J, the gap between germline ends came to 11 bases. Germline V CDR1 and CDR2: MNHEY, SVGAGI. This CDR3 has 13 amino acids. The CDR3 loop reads CASRQVNNQPQHF. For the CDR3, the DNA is TGTGCCAGCCGGCAGGTGAACAATCAGCCCCAGCATTTT.

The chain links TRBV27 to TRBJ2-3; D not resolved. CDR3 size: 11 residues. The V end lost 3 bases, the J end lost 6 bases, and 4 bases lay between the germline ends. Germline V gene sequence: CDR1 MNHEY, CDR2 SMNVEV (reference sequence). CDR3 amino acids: CASSFMDTQYF. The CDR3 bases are TGTGCCAGCAGTTTTATGGATACGCAGTATTTT.

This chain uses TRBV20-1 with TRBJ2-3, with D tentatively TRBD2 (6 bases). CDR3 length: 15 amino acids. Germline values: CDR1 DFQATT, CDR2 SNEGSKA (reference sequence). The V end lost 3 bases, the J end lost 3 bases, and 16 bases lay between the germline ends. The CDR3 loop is CSASRRAGLTDTQYF. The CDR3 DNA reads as TGCAGTGCTAGTAGGAGGGCCGGTCTTACAGATACGCAGTATTTT.

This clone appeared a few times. CDR3 sequence (DNA): TGTGCCAGCAGTTACTGGGGAGAGACCGGGGAGCTGTTTTTT. It is translated as CASSYWGETGELFF. The V call is TRBV6-6, the J call TRBJ2-2; D perhaps matches TRBD2 (5 bases). In germline, CDR1 is MNHNY, CDR2 SVGAGI (reference sequence). This CDR3 is 14 amino acids long. V lost 1 base and J lost 5, with 8 bases in between.